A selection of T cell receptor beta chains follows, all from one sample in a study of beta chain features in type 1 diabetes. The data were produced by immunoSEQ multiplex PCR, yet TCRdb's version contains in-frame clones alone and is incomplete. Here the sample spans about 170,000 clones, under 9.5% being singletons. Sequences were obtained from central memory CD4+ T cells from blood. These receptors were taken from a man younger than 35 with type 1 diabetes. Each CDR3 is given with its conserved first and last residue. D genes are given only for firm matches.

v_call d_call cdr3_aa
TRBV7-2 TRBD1 CASSLTATGGEETQYF
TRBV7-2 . CASSPSGGGETQYF
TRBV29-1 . CSVRTDGNTIYF
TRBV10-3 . CAIESSYNEQFF
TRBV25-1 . CASSEEALKETQYF
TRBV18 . CASSPLGGPNQPQHF
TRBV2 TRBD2 CASTPLAGEGIEQFF
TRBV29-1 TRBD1 CSGRTGGDEQYF
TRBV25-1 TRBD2 CASSRRTSSYEQYF
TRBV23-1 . CATFVGEAFF
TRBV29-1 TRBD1 CSVSGEDRGFGEQFF
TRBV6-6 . CATLALNTQYF
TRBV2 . CASMMGVETQYF
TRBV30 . CAWSPGSTRDTIYF
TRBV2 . CASNTGYTGELFF
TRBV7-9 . CASSSPQTEQGRYGGYTF
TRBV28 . CASTLGGSVGELFF
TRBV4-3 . CASSQSRQGGETQYF
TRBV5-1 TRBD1 CASCTGQGNPDTQYF
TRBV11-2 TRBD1 CASSASGQGNTEAFF
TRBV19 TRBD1 CATVQGNNQPQHF
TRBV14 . CASSQSGGYGYTF
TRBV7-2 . CASSLNSRDETQYF
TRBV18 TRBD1 CASSPQGANTGELFF
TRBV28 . CASSLFWTRREGYTF
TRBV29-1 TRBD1 CSSPGQGIETQYF
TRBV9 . CASSVEQVHEQFF
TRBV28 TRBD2 CASSLRLAGGSDTQYF
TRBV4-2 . CASSQEWDAAGIDTQYF
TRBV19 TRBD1 CASSLAGTGDSTKQYF
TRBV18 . CASSPYGRGDEQYF
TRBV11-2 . CASSLVSSAETQYF
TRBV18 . CASSTGTAGEQYF
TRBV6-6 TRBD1 CAGSYSGQGYEQFF
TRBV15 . CATSRGRGINTEAFF
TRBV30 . CAWSPPGAPRGTF
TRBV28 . CASSDTGVRETQYF
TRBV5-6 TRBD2 CASSLPYPSGGRYQETQYF
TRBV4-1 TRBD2 CASSQPSGLAGIDNEQFF
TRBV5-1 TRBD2 CASSFAGDQETQYF
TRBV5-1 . CASQTGATGELFF
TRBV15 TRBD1 CATNPRDSGEAFF
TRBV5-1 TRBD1 CASGTGGNEQFF
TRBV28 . CASSPFGGEDIQYF
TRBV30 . CAWSVLSVETQYF
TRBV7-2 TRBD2 CASSLNGLAGWQYF
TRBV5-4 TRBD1 CASSLDRGVSYTF
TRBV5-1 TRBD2 CASSSRGGHGDTQYF
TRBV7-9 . CASSLEGGHGYTF
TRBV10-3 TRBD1 CAIRDDRVNTEAFF
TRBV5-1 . CASSHRDQQDEQFF
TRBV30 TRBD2 CAWSPGGGRPDTQYF
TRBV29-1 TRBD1 CSVERLEGAGYTF